This T cell receptor (beta chain) was recovered during a study of blood T cell repertoires in COVID-19. Overall study context: Samples taken during acute and convalescent COVID-19 were collected in the United States, Italy and Spain. Sources were T cells, B-cell-depleted T cells, or PBMCs; the material itself was cDNA or gDNA.

The authors' processing: Nucleated cell number was recorded as an estimate derived from reference gene primer amplification. Using immunoSEQ multiplex PCR, the repertoire was profiled, and TCRdb retains in-frame clones only, with some absent. Clonal size and the V and J genes are those of that table, whereas D and trimming came from the DNA. Altogether 58,000 or so clones are present, roughly four fifths being singletons, with the ten largest covering roughly 28%. Deletions cut 5 bases from V and 3 bases from J, with 15 bases between. CDR1 and CDR2 from the germline V gene are SGHNT and YENEEA. This CDR3 spans 15 amino acids.

The sequenced material came from peripheral blood. The TCR comes from a woman aged 80 or over with acute or convalescent COVID-19. The gene calls are TRBV11-3 and TRBJ2-3, with a possible D match to TRBD1 (5 bases). The CDR3 nucleotides read TGTGCCAGCAGCACCGACAGCTTGGAAACAGATACGCAGTATTTT. It encodes CASSTDSLETDTQYF.